The clone carrying this TCR beta chain was counted only a few times. Its target is unknown. The data were taken from a study of post-analysis software for immune sequencing data. Turning to the study itself: Relapsing-remitting, secondary progressive and progressive-relapsing forms made up the multiple sclerosis disease courses. Study-wide results and caveats: TRBV5-6, TRBV5-1 and TRBV20-1 belonged to a set of roughly five TRBV segments that were more frequent in patients than controls. Comparison with controls showed significantly lower normalized Chao1 diversity in multiple sclerosis patients.

Unique-molecular-identifier-tagged TCR beta cDNA libraries were used. With about 0.9 to 11 million T cells as the source, approximately 500,000 cDNA molecules resulted. MiXCR, applied by TCRdb to the PCR reads, yields one record per CDR3 protein. The table records approximately 400,000 distinct CDR3 sequences, roughly 38% of them present only once. The junction had 6 bases not matched to a gene; V was cut back by 3 bases and J by 6 bases. CDR1 and CDR2 from the germline V gene are SGHTA and FQGTGA. This CDR3 is 14 amino acids long. The sequence derives from a girl aged 10 to 17 with multiple sclerosis. The rearrangement uses TRBV7-3 and TRBJ2-7; 9 bases are shared with TRBD1. Material: blood. CDR3 coding DNA: TGTGCCAGCAGCTTGGGACAGGGTCCTTCCGAGCAGTACTTC. Its translation: CASSLGQGPSEQYF.